One sample yielded the 21 T cell receptor beta chains listed below, sequenced in a study of vaccination and CD4 T cells after COVID-19. TCRdb reprocessed the PCR reads via MiXCR and lists one record per CDR3 protein. The table includes about 18,000 distinct CDR3 sequences, roughly 64% detected once. Sequenced here: CD4+ T cells from blood, sampled after SARS-CoV-2 vaccination. The receptors here all came from a human donor who had recovered from COVID-19.

The chain recombines TRBV6-5 with TRBJ2-2; no clear D. Germline CDR1 and CDR2: MNHEY and SVGAGI. This CDR3 is built from 13 residues. V lost 2 bases to trimming and J lost 0 bases, with 1 base between them. The CDR3 DNA sequence: TGTGCCAGCAGTTACCCGAACACCGGGGAGCTGTTTTTT. This translates into CASSYPNTGELFF.

The V and J genes are TRBV12-3 or TRBV12-4 and TRBJ2-1, with 9 bases fitting TRBD2. This CDR3 has 15 residues. Trimming cost V 6 bases and J 0 bases; bases outside gene matches: 3. CDR3 sequence (DNA): TGTGCCAGCAGGCGTAGCGGGAGCTCCTACAATGAGCAGTTCTTC. It translates to CASRRSGSSYNEQFF.

This clonotype was seen once. This rearrangement joins TRBV5-1 to TRBJ2-5; D unclear. Germline V CDR1 and CDR2: SGHRS, YFSETQ. The CDR3 is 12 amino acids. Trimming took 0 bases from V and 3 from J, leaving 3 bases between them. The CDR3 DNA reads TGCGCCAGCAGCTTGGGGGAAGAGACCCAGTACTTC. This translates into CASSLGEETQYF. Together with reference TRBV5-1 and TRBJ2-5, the CDR3 gives the full variable domain: KAGVTQTPRYLIKTRGQQVTLSCSPISGHRSVSWYQQTPGQGLQFLFEYFSETQRNKGNFPGRFSGRQFSNSRSEMNVSTLELGDSALYLCASSLGEETQYFGPGTRLLVL.

The rearrangement uses TRBV5-1 and TRBJ2-1; 10 bases fit TRBD1. The CDR3 spans 17 residues. Germline values: CDR1 SGHRS, CDR2 YFSETQ. The V and J ends lost 4 bases and 4 bases, in that order; junction bases with no gene match: 11. As DNA, the CDR3 is TGCGCCAGCAGCAGAACCCGGGACAGGGGACCGTACAATGAGCAGTTCTTC. Protein: CASSRTRDRGPYNEQFF.

The genes are TRBV20-1 and TRBJ2-7; TRBD2 matches 8 bases. V lost 3 bases, J lost 2 bases, and 3 bases stayed unmatched. The CDR3 length is 13 residues. Germline lookup yields CDR1 DFQATT and CDR2 SNEGSKA (reference sequence). As DNA, the CDR3 is TGCAGTGCTAGCTTTAGCGGGGCCTACGAGCAGTACTTC. Protein sequence: CSASFSGAYEQYF.

J is TRBJ2-7 and V is TRBV20-1, with D possibly called TRBD1 or TRBD2 (6 bases each). The CDR3 length is 14 residues. The germline V gene has CDR1 DFQATT and CDR2 SNEGSKA (reference sequence). V was shortened by 7 bases and J by 2 bases, with 18 bases between the two germline ends. The CDR3 sequence: CSDARAGQPYEQYF. The CDR3 DNA follows: TGCAGTGACGCAAGGGCGGGACAACCCTACGAGCAGTACTTC.

This rearrangement joins TRBV20-1 to TRBJ2-5, with D unresolved. Germline assignment: CDR1 DFQATT and CDR2 SNEGSKA (reference sequence). V lost 0 bases, J lost 7 bases, and 6 bases lay in between. The CDR3 extends over 11 amino acids. The CDR3: CSARDPPTQYF. The CDR3 DNA follows: TGCAGTGCTAGAGATCCCCCGACCCAGTACTTC.

The chain employs TRBV20-1 and TRBJ1-2; perhaps TRBD1 as D (5 bases). The CDR3 totals 14 residues. V dropped 3 bases and J dropped 2 bases, with 13 bases sitting between them. The V gene's germline CDR1 is DFQATT and CDR2 SNEGSKA (reference sequence). The CDR3 coding sequence is TGCAGTGCTAGTCTTTCGGCAGGGAACTATGGCTACACCTTC. Protein: CSASLSAGNYGYTF.

This chain uses TRBV7-9 with TRBJ2-5; no definite D call. V lost 4 bases and J lost 3, with 15 bases in between. The CDR3 extends over 15 amino acids. The germline CDR1 and CDR2 sequences are SEHNR and FQNEAQ (reference sequence). The CDR3 sequence is CASSSPGRHEETQYF. DNA for the CDR3: TGTGCCAGCAGCTCCCCTGGACGGCACGAAGAGACCCAGTACTTC.

This chain links TRBV4-1 with TRBJ2-5, with D perhaps matching TRBD1 (6 bases). V dropped 4 bases and J dropped 0 bases, with 9 bases sitting between them. The V gene's germline CDR1 is MGHRA and CDR2 YSYEKL. The CDR3 has 14 amino acids. Here the CDR3 reads CASSLQGNQETQYF. CDR3 nucleotides: TGCGCCAGCAGCCTCCAGGGGAACCAAGAGACCCAGTACTTC.

V and J are TRBV27 and TRBJ2-3; D ambiguous. In germline, CDR1 is MNHEY, CDR2 SMNVEV (reference sequence). V was cut by 5 bases and J by 4 bases, with 10 bases left in between. The CDR3 extends over 13 amino acids. CDR3 loop: CASSRWAADTQYF. The CDR3 coding sequence is TGTGCCAGCAGTAGGTGGGCGGCAGATACGCAGTATTTT.

The chain recombines TRBV2 with TRBJ2-3; 8 positions agree with TRBD2. CDR1 and CDR2 (germline): SNHLY, FYNNEI. CDR3 length: 15 amino acids. After removal of 9 bases from V and 3 bases from J, the junction contained 11 bases not matched to a gene. CDR3 nucleotide sequence: TGTGCCAGGCGGGGGACGGGAGGGCCTACAGATACGCAGTATTTT. It encodes CARRGTGGPTDTQYF.

The V and J genes are TRBV29-1 and TRBJ1-2; no firm D call. V was pared by 5 bases and J by 2 bases, with 9 bases between. The CDR3 is made up of 12 amino acids. The V gene's germline CDR1 is SQVTM and CDR2 ANQGSEA. The CDR3 DNA is TGCAGCGTTCGGACGGTGAACTATGGCTACACCTTC. Translation gives CSVRTVNYGYTF.

The rearrangement uses TRBV24-1 and TRBJ2-1; TRBD2 agrees at 7 bases. The CDR3 totals 13 residues. Trimming cost V 8 bases and J 6 bases; bases outside gene matches: 6. Per the germline V gene, CDR1 is KGHDR and CDR2 is SFDVKD. CDR3 in DNA: TGTGCCACCAACTCGGGACTACCCAATGAGCAGTTCTTC. This encodes CATNSGLPNEQFF.

This chain uses TRBV19 with TRBJ1-2, with TRBD1 matching over 8 bases. This CDR3 spans 12 amino acids. V trimming: 9 bases; J trimming: 4 bases; junction bases outside the gene matches: 4. CDR1 is LNHDA and CDR2 is SQIVND in the germline V gene (reference sequence). The CDR3 spells CASQGQGYGYTF. The DNA for the CDR3 is TGTGCCAGCCAAGGACAGGGCTATGGCTACACCTTC.

The rearrangement links TRBV7-2 to TRBJ2-5; 7 nucleotides agree with TRBD1. The J segment lost 1 base and the V segment lost 2 bases, leaving 7 bases of the junction unmatched. Per the germline V gene, CDR1 is SGHTA and CDR2 is FQGNSA. The CDR3 has 16 residues. CDR3 sequence (DNA): TGTGCCAGCAGCTTACCGGGACAGCCACTCCAAGAGACCCAGTACTTC. This encodes CASSLPGQPLQETQYF.

Turning to this clonotype: The junction shows a germline mismatch at one end, possibly a read error. The genes are TRBV7-2 and TRBJ2-7, with a tentative D call TRBD1 (6 bases). The CDR3 runs 14 residues. Germline CDR1 SGHTA, CDR2 FQGNSA. CDR3 bases: TGTGCCAGCTGCTTAGGGGGTTCCGCCTACGAGCAGTACTTC. This codes for CASCLGGSAYEQYF.

This clonotype was counted a few times. This sequence joins TRBV20-1 and TRBJ1-5; tentatively, D is TRBD1 (5 bases). The CDR3 totals 15 residues. In germline, CDR1 is DFQATT, CDR2 SNEGSKA (reference sequence). V dropped 4 bases and J dropped 2 bases, with 15 bases sitting between them. The CDR3 loop is CSAKRQTAGNQPQHF. The CDR3 DNA sequence: TGCAGTGCTAAACGACAGACAGCGGGCAATCAGCCCCAGCATTTT.

The chain carries TRBV18 and TRBJ2-2; 9 positions agree with TRBD1. With 5 bases clipped from V and 5 bases from J, the junction kept 6 bases outside the gene matches. This CDR3 spans 15 amino acids. CDR1 KGHSH and CDR2 LQKENI come from the germline V gene. Written as DNA, the CDR3 is TGTGCCAGCTCAACATTACAGGGGGCAACCGGGGAGCTGTTTTTT. Protein sequence: CASSTLQGATGELFF.

The chain links TRBV24-1 to TRBJ2-2, with TRBD1 matching 7 bases. Germline V gene sequence: CDR1 KGHDR, CDR2 SFDVKD. V gave up 4 bases and J gave up 2 bases; unmatched junction bases: 12. CDR3 length: 18 amino acids. The CDR3 reads CATSDSDRVGLNTGELFF. CDR3 DNA sequence: TGTGCCACCAGTGACTCCGACAGGGTTGGTCTAAACACCGGGGAGCTGTTTTTT.

This clonotype turned up a few times. The chain joins TRBV6-5 to TRBJ2-7; D possibly corresponds to TRBD1 (5 bases). CDR1 and CDR2 (germline): MNHEY, SVGAGI. V gave up 0 bases and J gave up 7 bases, with 16 bases separating them. This CDR3 region has 15 residues. The CDR3 nucleotides are TGTGCCAGCAGTTACTCGAGCCCAGGGTGGTCTGAGCAGTACTTC. Translation: CASSYSSPGWSEQYF.